These 5 T cell receptor beta chains came from one sample sequenced in a study of T cell responses to AZD1222 COVID-19 vaccine. Sequenced by immunoSEQ multiplex PCR; TCRdb stores in-frame clones only, minus some. The sample lists 25,000 or so clones, roughly 90% seen once, with approximately 8.2% in the top ten. Here the sequenced sample was peripheral blood, taken 28 days after the second AZD1222 dose. The receptors here all came from an adult who received the AZD1222 COVID-19 vaccine.

J is TRBJ1-5 and V is TRBV11-2; no definite D call. V was shortened by 8 bases and J by 6 bases, with 11 bases between the two germline ends. The CDR3 has 12 residues. Germline V gives CDR1 SGHAT, CDR2 FQNNGV. CDR3 nucleotides: TGTGCCAGCGCGTTTTGGTTTCAGCCCCAGCATTTT. Translation: CASAFWFQPQHF.

This chain joins TRBV6-5 and TRBJ2-7; possible D gene TRBD2, 6 bases. This CDR3 contains 13 residues. Germline V gene lookup returns CDR1 MNHEY and CDR2 SVGAGI. V was pared by 5 bases and J by 5 bases, with 13 bases between. Here the CDR3 reads CASSMGPGDEQYF. The CDR3 DNA reads as TGTGCCAGCAGTATGGGGCCGGGGGACGAGCAGTACTTC.

The genes are TRBV5-1 and TRBJ2-7, with 7 nucleotides matching TRBD2. The CDR3 totals 15 residues. V gave up 0 bases and J gave up 1 base; unmatched junction bases: 4. CDR1 is SGHRS and CDR2 is YFSETQ in the germline V gene. CDR3 in DNA: TGCGCCAGCAGCTTGGAGGCTAGCGGTTCCTACGAGCAGTACTTC. Its translation is CASSLEASGSYEQYF.

The chain employs TRBV18 and TRBJ2-1, with a tentative D call TRBD2 (6 bases). This CDR3 is built from 15 residues. Germline V gene sequence: CDR1 KGHSH, CDR2 LQKENI. V gave up 3 bases and J gave up 5 bases, with 14 bases separating them. This CDR3 is CASSPLRDANNEQFF. In DNA form, the CDR3 reads TGTGCCAGCTCACCGCTGCGGGATGCGAACAATGAGCAGTTCTTC.

The rearrangement joins TRBV7-3 to TRBJ1-2, with 7 bases fitting TRBD1. The CDR3 runs to 15 residues. Trimming removed 4 bases from V and 6 bases from J; junction bases left unmatched: 11. Looked up from germline, CDR1 is SGHTA and CDR2 is FQGTGA. The CDR3 DNA reads TGTGCCAGCAGCTGGGGACCTGGACAGGCAGATGGCTACACCTTC. The encoded protein is CASSWGPGQADGYTF.